This TCR beta chain is drawn from a study of T cells after yellow fever vaccination. Overall study findings and caveats: The booster response re-showed most primary clones: 96% CD4, approximately 90% CD8. The secondary response showed a weaker magnitude and a faster peak, day 5 versus 15.

This clonotype was observed a handful of times. Its antigen is unidentified. In germline, CDR1 is DFQATT, CDR2 SNEGSKA (reference sequence). The J segment lost 5 bases and the V segment lost 6 bases, leaving 6 bases of the junction unmatched. The length of the CDR3 is 12 residues. By 5'RACE template switching, TCR cDNA was produced, with a universal primer site and UMIs added in the process. MiXCR, run by TCRdb on the 5' RACE reads, gives a single entry per CDR3 protein. Found here are 500,000 to 650,000 distinct CDR3 sequences, about a sixth of them singletons; the top ten hold around a sixth. Sample: PBMCs, taken about 5 days after the first yellow fever vaccination. The TCR sequence derives from a man younger than 35 who received the YFV17D yellow fever vaccine. V and J are TRBV20-1 and TRBJ1-2, with 7 bases aligning to TRBD1. CDR3 sequence (DNA): TGCAGTGCCACAGACAGGGCATATGGCTACACCTTC. Protein: CSATDRAYGYTF.